This TCR beta chain is drawn from a study of blood T cell repertoires in COVID-19. This clone was picked up one time. The CDR3 contains 13 residues. Trimming shortened V by 5 bases and J by 5 bases, and 12 bases separated the two germline ends. Looked up from germline, CDR1 is MNHEY and CDR2 is SMNVEV (reference sequence). Profiled with immunoSEQ multiplex PCR; TCRdb holds only in-frame clones, not every one. There are 180,000 or so clones in the sample; around 85% occur only once, and approximately 11% lies in the top ten. The chain employs TRBV27 and TRBJ2-5, with D possibly matching TRBD2 (6 bases). The sample comprised peripheral blood. The clonotype comes from a human donor with active or convalescent COVID-19. The donor label of this sample is uncertain. CDR3 amino acids: CASSRREQETQYF. DNA of the CDR3: TGTGCCAGCAGTCGGAGGGAGCAGGAGACCCAGTACTTC.